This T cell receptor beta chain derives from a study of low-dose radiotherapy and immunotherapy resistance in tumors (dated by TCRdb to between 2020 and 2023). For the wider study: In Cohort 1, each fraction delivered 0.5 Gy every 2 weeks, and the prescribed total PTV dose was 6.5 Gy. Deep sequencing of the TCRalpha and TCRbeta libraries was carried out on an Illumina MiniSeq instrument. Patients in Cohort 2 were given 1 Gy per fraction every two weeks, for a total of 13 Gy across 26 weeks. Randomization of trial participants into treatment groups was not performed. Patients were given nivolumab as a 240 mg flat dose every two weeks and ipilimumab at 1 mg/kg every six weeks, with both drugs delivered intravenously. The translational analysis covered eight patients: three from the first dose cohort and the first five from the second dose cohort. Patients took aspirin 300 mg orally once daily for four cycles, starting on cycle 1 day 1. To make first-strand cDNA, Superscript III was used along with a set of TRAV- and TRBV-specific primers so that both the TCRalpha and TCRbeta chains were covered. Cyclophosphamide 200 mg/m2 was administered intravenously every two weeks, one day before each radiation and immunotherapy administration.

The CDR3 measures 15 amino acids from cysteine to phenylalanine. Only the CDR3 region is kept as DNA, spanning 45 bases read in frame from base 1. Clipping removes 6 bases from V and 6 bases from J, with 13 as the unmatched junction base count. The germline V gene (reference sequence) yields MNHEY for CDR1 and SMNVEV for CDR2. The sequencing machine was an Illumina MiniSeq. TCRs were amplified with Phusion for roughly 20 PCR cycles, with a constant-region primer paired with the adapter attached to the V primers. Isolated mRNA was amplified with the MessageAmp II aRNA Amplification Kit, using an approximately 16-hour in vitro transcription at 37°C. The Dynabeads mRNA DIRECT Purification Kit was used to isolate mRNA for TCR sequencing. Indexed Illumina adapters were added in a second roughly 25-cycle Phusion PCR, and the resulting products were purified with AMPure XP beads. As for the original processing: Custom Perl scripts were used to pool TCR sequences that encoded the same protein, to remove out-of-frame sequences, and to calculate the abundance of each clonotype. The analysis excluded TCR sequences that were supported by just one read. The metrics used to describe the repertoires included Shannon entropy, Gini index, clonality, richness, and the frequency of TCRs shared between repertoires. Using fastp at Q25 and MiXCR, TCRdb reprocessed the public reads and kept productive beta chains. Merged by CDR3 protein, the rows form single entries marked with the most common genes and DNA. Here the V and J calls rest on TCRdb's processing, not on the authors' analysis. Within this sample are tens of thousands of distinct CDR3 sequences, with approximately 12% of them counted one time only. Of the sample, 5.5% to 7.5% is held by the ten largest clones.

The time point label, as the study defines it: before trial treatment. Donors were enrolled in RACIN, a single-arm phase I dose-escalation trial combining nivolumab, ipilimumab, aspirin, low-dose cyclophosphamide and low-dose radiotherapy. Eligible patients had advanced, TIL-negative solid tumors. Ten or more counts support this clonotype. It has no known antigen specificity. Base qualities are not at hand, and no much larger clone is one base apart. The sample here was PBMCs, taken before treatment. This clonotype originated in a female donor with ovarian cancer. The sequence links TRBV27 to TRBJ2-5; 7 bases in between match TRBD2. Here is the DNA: TGTGCCAGCAGCTCGGTGGGAGGGCCCGGAAAGACCCAGTACTTC. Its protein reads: CASSSVGGPGKTQYF.